This T cell receptor beta chain was obtained from a study of shared clonotypes between healthy human individuals. From germline, CDR1 is LGHNA and CDR2 YSLEER. V was clipped by 4 bases and J by 8 bases, with 24 bases between them. This CDR3 region has 17 residues. Study results and limitations: The sharing of around 5% of naive CD4 clonotypes was seen across a handful of donors. Memory subsets generally showed smaller estimated richness than naive subsets did.

Assay used: immunoSEQ multiplex PCR; TCRdb lists only in-frame clones, some missing. The data show around 2.3 million clones, approximately 94% seen once. Regarding this clone: Antigen unknown.

This clonotype was sampled from a man between 18 and 29 years old in good health. The V and J genes are TRBV4-3 and TRBJ1-5, with D possibly being TRBD1 (6 bases). The sequenced sample was naive CD4+ T cells sorted from blood. The subset: CD45RA+ positively selected. This CDR3 reads CASSRELSGGPGEPQHF. CDR3 sequence (DNA): TGCGCCAGCAGCCGAGAATTATCTGGGGGCCCGGGGGAGCCCCAGCATTTT.